A selection of T cell receptor beta chains follows, all from one sample in a study of T cell changes during pregnancy in multiple sclerosis. Libraries were prepared by immunoSEQ multiplex PCR; TCRdb keeps only in-frame clonotypes and omits some of them. The top ten clones hold about 0.4% of a sample with 30,000 to 40,000 clones, less than 95% of them seen once. The sequenced sample was CD4+ T cells from peripheral blood mononuclear cells, obtained in the second trimester of pregnancy. The receptor set was obtained from a female donor with multiple sclerosis, enrolled in a pregnancy study. CDR3s include the opening cysteine and the closing phenylalanine or tryptophan. The order of the fields is clone size, J gene, CDR3 length, V gene, D gene, CDR3 DNA, CDR3 protein. A D gene is named only where the DNA matches it firmly. For some rows the clone size is stated as once, few or many, or as a class when expanded; others skip it.

once,TRBJ2-4,11,TRBV10-3,TRBD1,TGTGCCACCCGGGACAGAGTATCCGAGTACTTC,CATRDRVSEYF
.,TRBJ2-7,14,TRBV27,TRBD1,TGTGCCAGCAGTTTATCGGGACAGGTCTACGAGCAGTACTTC,CASSLSGQVYEQYF
.,TRBJ2-1,15,TRBV7-9,.,TGTGCCAGCAGCTTAACGGCAGGGCTTTACAATGAGCAGTTCTTC,CASSLTAGLYNEQFF
.,TRBJ1-1,15,TRBV5-1,TRBD1,TGCGCCAGCAGCGTATCCGGGACAGTGAACACTGAAGCTTTCTTT,CASSVSGTVNTEAFF
.,TRBJ2-7,14,TRBV27,TRBD1,TGTGCCAGCAGTCCCGGGACAGGAGATTCCGAGCAGTACTTC,CASSPGTGDSEQYF
.,TRBJ2-3,12,TRBV10-3,.,TGTGCCATCAGTGAAGGAGGAGATAGGCAGTATTTT,CAISEGGDRQYF
.,TRBJ1-2,15,TRBV4-2,TRBD1,TGTGCCAGCAGCCAAACCGGGGACAGCGCCTATGGCTACACCTTC,CASSQTGDSAYGYTF
.,TRBJ2-3,14,TRBV19,TRBD1,TGTGCCAGTAGTTTACGGACAGGGGGCGATACGCAGTATTTT,CASSLRTGGDTQYF
.,TRBJ1-2,14,TRBV7-2,.,TGTGCCAGCAGCTTAACGCAGGGTGGCTATGGCTACACCTTC,CASSLTQGGYGYTF
.,TRBJ1-5,15,TRBV11-2,.,TGTGCCAGCAGCTTAGGCGTGACAGGCAATCAGCCCCAGCATTTT,CASSLGVTGNQPQHF
.,TRBJ1-6,17,TRBV7-2,.,TGTGCCAGCAGCTTAGCCCCGGGATCCTGGGCCCATTCACCCCTCCACTTT,CASSLAPGSWAHSPLHF
.,TRBJ2-1,15,TRBV5-1,TRBD2,TGCGCCAGCAGCCCGAAGCGGGACCCTGGGTGGGAGCAGTTCTTC,CASSPKRDPGWEQFF
.,TRBJ1-4,17,TRBV7-9,TRBD1,TGTGCCAGCAGCTTGGGACAGGGGGCGCAGACTAATGAAAAACTGTTTTTT,CASSLGQGAQTNEKLFF
.,TRBJ2-1,17,TRBV7-2,TRBD2,TGTGCCAGCAGTCCCGGGGGACTAGCGGGGGGGCCAAATGAGCAGTTCTTC,CASSPGGLAGGPNEQFF
.,TRBJ1-1,11,TRBV29-1,.,TGCAGCGTTGCCGGCAGGGATGAAGCTTTCTTT,CSVAGRDEAFF
once,TRBJ2-6,15,TRBV15,TRBD1,TGTGCCACCAGCAGTGGGACAGCTGGGGCCAACGTCCTGACTTTC,CATSSGTAGANVLTF
.,TRBJ1-5,15,TRBV18,.,TGTGCCAGCTCACCAGGAGGGCAGGCAGGTCAGCCCCAGCATTTT,CASSPGGQAGQPQHF
once,TRBJ1-5,15,TRBV6-5,.,TGTGCCAGCAGTTACTCGGGCAGCTCTAATCAGCCCCAGCATTTT,CASSYSGSSNQPQHF
.,TRBJ1-1,16,TRBV18,TRBD1,TGTGCCAGCTCACCACTTCCAGGGGGGAAGATGACTGAAGCTTTCTTT,CASSPLPGGKMTEAFF
.,TRBJ1-3,17,TRBV5-4,TRBD1,TGTGCCAGCAGCTCTGGACAGGGGAAGGAAGGTGGAAACACCATATATTTT,CASSSGQGKEGGNTIYF
.,TRBJ2-7,14,TRBV6-5,.,TGTGCCAGCGGCCGGGGCCCCACCGGGGGCGAGCAGTACTTC,CASGRGPTGGEQYF
.,TRBJ2-2,18,TRBV5-5,TRBD2,TGTGCCAGCAGATTCCGGACTAGCGGGGATCTAGGAACCGGGGAGCTGTTTTTT,CASRFRTSGDLGTGELFF
.,TRBJ2-3,14,TRBV5-4,TRBD1,TGTGCCAGCAGCTTGAGGACAGGCTCAGATACGCAGTATTTT,CASSLRTGSDTQYF
.,TRBJ2-1,15,TRBV5-4,.,TGTGCCAGCAGCTTTACGGAGGGTCGCCACAATGAGCAGTTCTTC,CASSFTEGRHNEQFF
.,TRBJ2-7,14,TRBV7-2,TRBD2,TGTGCCAGCAGCTTTCCTAGCGGAGCCTACGAGCAGTACTTC,CASSFPSGAYEQYF
.,TRBJ2-7,18,TRBV4-1,TRBD2,TGCGCCAGCAGCCAAGATCGGATGGCTAGCGGGGTTCCCTACGAGCAGTACTTC,CASSQDRMASGVPYEQYF